Each of the 17 T cell receptor beta chains below was sequenced from the same sample in a study of blood T cell repertoires in COVID-19. Method: immunoSEQ multiplex PCR; TCRdb's copy keeps in-frame clones and lacks some. The profile covers about 87,000 clones, with more than 75% appearing a single time and around 7% taken by the ten largest. Sequences were obtained from peripheral blood. All receptors come from a human donor with acute or convalescent COVID-19. The donor label of this sample is uncertain.

The gene calls are TRBV6-2 or TRBV6-3 and TRBJ1-1; 7 positions agree with TRBD1. Germline V gives CDR1 MNHEY, CDR2 SVGEGT. J was trimmed by 0 bases and V by 2 bases; bases with no gene match: 6. The CDR3 totals 16 residues. The CDR3 loop reads CASSYPGTVMNTEAFF. The CDR3 DNA reads TGTGCCAGCAGTTACCCCGGGACAGTTATGAACACTGAAGCTTTCTTT.

The chain joins TRBV6-6 to TRBJ1-5; perhaps TRBD1 as D (5 bases). This CDR3 has 14 residues. Germline V gene sequence: CDR1 MNHNY, CDR2 SVGAGI (reference sequence). Trimming pared 5 bases from V and 3 bases from J, leaving 11 bases between. The CDR3: CASSIAGHNQPQHF. The CDR3 nucleotides are TGTGCCAGCAGTATCGCGGGGCACAATCAGCCCCAGCATTTT.

The rearrangement uses TRBV5-5 and TRBJ2-2, with 8 bases matching TRBD1. CDR1 and CDR2 from the germline V gene are SGHKS and YYEKEE (reference sequence). The length of the CDR3 is 14 residues. The V and J ends lost 6 bases and 7 bases, in that order; junction bases with no gene match: 8. CDR3 nucleotide sequence: TGTGCCAGCACCCGGACAGGGTTGGTCGGGGAGCTGTTTTTT. The encoded protein is CASTRTGLVGELFF. Full variable domain (outside the CDR3, taken from reference TRBV5-5 and TRBJ2-2): DAGVTQSPTHLIKTRGQQVTLRCSPISGHKSVSWYQQVLGQGPQFIFQYYEKEERGRGNFPDRFSARQFPNYSSELNVNALLLGDSALYLCASTRTGLVGELFFGEGSRLTVL.

The chain joins TRBV9 to TRBJ2-3, with TRBD2 matching over 10 bases. V gave up 4 bases and J gave up 2 bases; unmatched junction bases: 10. Germline CDR1 is SGDLS and CDR2 is YYNGEE. CDR3 length: 17 residues. CDR3 region: CASSFGTSGEYTDTQYF. CDR3 nucleotides: TGTGCCAGCAGCTTCGGTACTAGCGGGGAATACACAGATACGCAGTATTTT.

The chain uses TRBV6-5 and TRBJ2-7; D possibly corresponds to TRBD2 (6 bases). Germline V gives CDR1 MNHEY, CDR2 SVGAGI. The CDR3 sequence is 14 residues long. V lost 5 bases and J 3 bases, leaving 14 bases between the germline ends. Here the CDR3 DNA reads TGTGCCAGCAGTCGGGGGTTTAGGGTCTACGAGCAGTACTTC. Amino acid sequence: CASSRGFRVYEQYF.

The chain joins TRBV30 to TRBJ1-5; the match to TRBD1 covers 8 bases. Germline V gene sequence: CDR1 GTSNPN, CDR2 SVGIG (reference sequence). The CDR3 is made up of 14 amino acids. V lost 4 bases to trimming and J lost 5 bases; unmatched junction nucleotides: 7. CDR3 in amino acids: CAWNGQGGDQPQHF. The CDR3 region has the DNA TGTGCCTGGAACGGACAGGGTGGGGATCAGCCCCAGCATTTT.

This clone showed up just once. The chain couples TRBV3-1 (or the pseudogene TRBV3-2) to TRBJ1-5; 7 bases map to TRBD1. The CDR3 runs to 15 residues. Trimming at V came to 3 bases and at J to 4 bases, leaving 6 bases not matched to a gene. The germline CDR1 and CDR2 sequences are LGHDT and YNNKEL (reference sequence). The CDR3 nucleotides are TGTGCCAGCAGCCACACAGGGGTCGGTAATCAGCCCCAGCATTTT. The encoded protein is CASSHTGVGNQPQHF.

The J gene is TRBJ2-1, the V gene TRBV5-1, with 12 bases that match TRBD2. Looked up from germline, CDR1 is SGHRS and CDR2 is YFSETQ. There are 14 residues in the CDR3. The ends lost 5 bases at V and 9 bases at J; junction bases unmatched: 6. CDR3 loop: CASRSSGGASEQFF. The CDR3 coding sequence is TGCGCCAGCAGATCTAGCGGGGGGGCCAGTGAGCAGTTCTTC.

The V and J genes are TRBV4-2 and TRBJ2-1; TRBD2 matches 7 bases. From germline, CDR1 is LGHNA and CDR2 YNFKEQ. Unmatched junction bases numbered 12, after V lost 1 base and J lost 6 bases. The CDR3 totals 17 residues. The CDR3 loop reads CASSQGFSDASGNEQFF. The CDR3 DNA follows: TGTGCCAGCAGCCAAGGGTTCTCGGACGCTAGCGGCAATGAGCAGTTCTTC.

The rearrangement joins TRBV6-5 to TRBJ1-2; 8 positions agree with TRBD1. CDR1 is MNHEY and CDR2 is SVGAGI in the germline V gene. The length of the CDR3 is 15 residues. V was clipped by 3 bases and J by 1 base; unmatched bases: 4. DNA for the CDR3: TGTGCCAGCAGTTATTCGGACAGGGTTAACTATGGCTACACCTTC. It is translated as CASSYSDRVNYGYTF.

This clone has a single count. The chain uses TRBV18 and TRBJ1-2, with 9 nucleotides matching TRBD1. This CDR3 has 16 amino acids. Germline V gene sequence: CDR1 KGHSH, CDR2 LQKENI. Trimming at V came to 3 bases and at J to 4 bases, leaving 9 bases not matched to a gene. The CDR3 is CASSPNRDREAYGYTF. CDR3 nucleotide sequence: TGTGCCAGCTCACCTAACCGGGACAGGGAAGCCTATGGCTACACCTTC.

In regard to this clone: This sample also contains other DNA sequences that code for the same CDR3. The chain has TRBV6-5 and TRBJ2-3; D uncertain. The V end was cut by 6 bases, the J end by 0 bases, with 4 bases between. Germline assignment: CDR1 MNHEY and CDR2 SVGAGI. This CDR3 spans 12 amino acids. The CDR3, as DNA: TGTGCCAGCAGATCTAGCACAGATACGCAGTATTTT. Amino acids: CASRSSTDTQYF.

The V gene is TRBV6-5, the J gene TRBJ1-5; 9 nucleotides line up with TRBD1. V was pared by 5 bases and J by 2 bases, with 1 base of the junction left unmatched. The CDR3 extends over 14 amino acids. In germline, CDR1 is MNHEY, CDR2 SVGAGI. The DNA for the CDR3 is TGTGCCAGCAGTCGGACAGGGGGCAATCAGCCCCAGCATTTT. Protein sequence: CASSRTGGNQPQHF.

The V gene is TRBV5-1, the J gene TRBJ2-1, with D unclear. Germline V CDR1 and CDR2: SGHRS, YFSETQ. This CDR3 is 14 amino acids long. Trimming removed 4 bases at V and 7 bases at J, with 15 bases between. The DNA for the CDR3 is TGCGCCAGCAGCCCTAGATATGAATGGAATGAGCAGTTCTTC. This encodes CASSPRYEWNEQFF.

V and J are TRBV4-1 and TRBJ1-3; D not certain. V shed 1 base and J shed 3 bases, with 7 bases lying between them. Germline V gene sequence: CDR1 MGHRA, CDR2 YSYEKL. CDR3 length: 14 amino acids. This CDR3 is CASSQVVVGNTIYF. CDR3 in DNA: TGCGCCAGCAGCCAAGTAGTAGTTGGAAACACCATATATTTT.

The V gene is TRBV7-9, the J gene TRBJ2-1; D not certain. The CDR3 loop spans 11 amino acids. The germline V and J ends were trimmed by 3 bases and 8 bases, with 5 bases remaining between them. Germline CDR1 and CDR2: SEHNR and FQNEAQ (reference sequence). CDR3 nucleotides: TGTGCCAGCAGCTTTTTATATGAGCAGTTCTTC. It encodes CASSFLYEQFF.

The rearrangement links TRBV28 to TRBJ2-2, with 9 bases matching TRBD2. The V gene end was trimmed by 1 base and the J gene end by 3 bases; junction bases not matched to a gene: 6. Germline CDR1 and CDR2: MDHEN and SYDVKM. CDR3 length equals 17 residues. CDR3 loop: CASSLSASGTDTGELFF. CDR3 nucleotide sequence: TGTGCCAGCAGTTTATCGGCTAGCGGGACAGACACCGGGGAGCTGTTTTTT.